These 11 T cell receptor beta chains share one sample of origin, sequenced in a study of long-term antiretroviral therapy in people with HIV. Run at survey level, the immunoSEQ assay was version v3.0. The table came from immunoSEQ multiplex PCR; TCRdb's copy has only in-frame clones and leaves some out. This table holds approximately 26,000 clones, approximately 79% found once. This specimen consisted of unsorted PBMCs, obtained 1.2 years after starting antiretroviral therapy. All receptors derive from a woman between 35 and 50 years old with HIV.

The J gene is TRBJ2-3, the V gene TRBV6-6; possible D gene TRBD1, 6 bases. This CDR3 region has 14 residues. Trimming cost V 5 bases and J 2 bases, with 11 bases left between them. Per the germline V gene, CDR1 is MNHNY and CDR2 is SVGAGI (reference sequence). CDR3 bases: TGTGCCAGCAGTAAACAGGGATTCACAGATACGCAGTATTTT. Its protein is CASSKQGFTDTQYF.

This clone is medium-sized by share. The V call is TRBV4-1, the J call TRBJ1-2, with D maybe TRBD1 (5 bases). The CDR3 loop spans 14 amino acids. Germline CDR1 is MGHRA and CDR2 is YSYEKL. Trimming cost V 1 base and J 6 bases, with 12 bases left between them. As DNA, the CDR3 is TGCGCCAGCAGCCAAGTGGGGACGAAGGATGGCTACACCTTC. Encoded protein: CASSQVGTKDGYTF.

The chain has TRBV4-1 and TRBJ1-3, with D perhaps matching TRBD1 (5 bases). The length of the CDR3 is 13 residues. Germline assignment: CDR1 MGHRA and CDR2 YSYEKL. Trimming cost V 5 bases and J 4 bases, with 9 bases left between them. The CDR3 region is CASSWTPGNTIYF. Here the CDR3 DNA reads TGCGCCAGCAGCTGGACACCCGGAAACACCATATATTTT.

CDR3 nucleotides: TGTGCCAGCAGCCACCAGGGACAGTACAATGAGCAGTTCTTC. Its protein product is CASSHQGQYNEQFF. The chain links TRBV7-9 to TRBJ2-1; 7 bases are shared with TRBD1. The CDR3 runs 14 residues. Looked up from germline, CDR1 is SEHNR and CDR2 is FQNEAQ (reference sequence). With 5 bases clipped from V and 4 bases from J, the junction kept 5 bases outside the gene matches.

The rearrangement uses TRBV14 and TRBJ2-7; tentatively, D is TRBD2 (6 bases). CDR1 is SGHDN, CDR2 FVKESK, per germline. V was shortened by 1 base and J by 2 bases, with 12 bases between the two germline ends. CDR3 length: 15 residues. The CDR3 nucleotides are TGTGCCAGCAGCCAAGTCCAGGGAGGAGCCTACGAGCAGTACTTC. It codes for CASSQVQGGAYEQYF.

The V call is TRBV30, the J call TRBJ1-1; D is uncertain. The CDR3 sequence is 12 residues long. V lost 2 bases and J lost 1, with 5 bases in between. CDR1 GTSNPN and CDR2 SVGIG come from the germline V gene (reference sequence). The CDR3 DNA is TGTGCCTGGAGTCCGGGGAACACTGAAGCTTTCTTT. Translated: CAWSPGNTEAFF.

In this sample, this clone turned up once. This chain links TRBV2 with TRBJ1-2, with D possibly being TRBD1 (6 bases). This CDR3 is built from 13 residues. Germline loops: CDR1 SNHLY, CDR2 FYNNEI. The V end was cut by 6 bases, the J end by 4 bases, with 12 bases between. The CDR3 loop reads CASRPGQSYGYTF. The CDR3 DNA follows: TGTGCCAGCAGGCCCGGACAGAGCTATGGCTACACCTTC.

This clone was picked up one time. The CDR3 loop reads CASSPGGGLSYNEQFF. The CDR3 region has the DNA TGTGCCAGCAGTCCCGGGGGGGGACTAAGCTACAATGAGCAGTTCTTC. The rearrangement links TRBV27 to TRBJ2-1; 8 nucleotides match TRBD2. The CDR3 loop spans 16 amino acids. Germline CDR1 reads MNHEY; CDR2 reads SMNVEV (reference sequence). The V and J ends lost 5 bases and 3 bases, in that order; junction bases with no gene match: 9.

The chain has TRBV29-1 and TRBJ2-1; possibly TRBD1 for D (6 bases). V lost 7 bases and J lost 10, with 14 bases in between. The V gene's germline CDR1 is SQVTM and CDR2 ANQGSEA. The CDR3 has 11 amino acids. The CDR3 nucleotides read TGCAGCGCCTCGACAGGCCACGAGCAGTTCTTC. Its translation is CSASTGHEQFF.

The rearrangement links TRBV28 to TRBJ2-5; 10 bases line up with TRBD2. The assigned J gene may be wrong: the sequence end matches TRBJ2-7 better. The CDR3 sequence is 16 residues long. Germline V CDR1 and CDR2: MDHEN, SYDVKM. In DNA form, the CDR3 reads TGTGCCAGCAGTCCTCGTGAAGCGGGAGGGCCTTACGAGCAGTACTTC. This sequence encodes CASSPREAGGPYEQYF.

This clone was counted a few times. V gene TRBV7-2 combines with J gene TRBJ2-1; 7 nucleotides line up with TRBD1. Germline assignment: CDR1 SGHTA and CDR2 FQGNSA. This CDR3 contains 13 residues. J was trimmed by 7 bases and V by 3 bases; bases with no gene match: 3. CDR3 DNA: TGTGCCAGCAGCTTCATACAGGGGAATGAGCAGTTCTTC. Translating it yields CASSFIQGNEQFF.